This entry features one T cell receptor beta chain sequence. The data originate from a study of technical replicates of blood from several donors. Here immunoSEQ multiplex PCR was the method, and the copy in TCRdb shows in-frame clones only, minus some. Among 60,000 or so clones listed, just under 90% were seen once. Sequencing was carried out using PBMCs. This TCR derives from a human donor in good health. Some clones in this sample may be carry-over from other donors' samples.

CDR3 nucleotide sequence: TGTGCCAGCTCACAATCAAGACCGGGAAGGATGAACGAGCAGTACTTC. It is translated as CASSQSRPGRMNEQYF. This chain uses TRBV18 with TRBJ2-7, with a weak D call TRBD2 (5 bases). Deletions cut 4 bases from V and 5 bases from J, with 21 bases between. The CDR3 loop spans 16 amino acids. Per germline, CDR1 KGHSH and CDR2 LQKENI.